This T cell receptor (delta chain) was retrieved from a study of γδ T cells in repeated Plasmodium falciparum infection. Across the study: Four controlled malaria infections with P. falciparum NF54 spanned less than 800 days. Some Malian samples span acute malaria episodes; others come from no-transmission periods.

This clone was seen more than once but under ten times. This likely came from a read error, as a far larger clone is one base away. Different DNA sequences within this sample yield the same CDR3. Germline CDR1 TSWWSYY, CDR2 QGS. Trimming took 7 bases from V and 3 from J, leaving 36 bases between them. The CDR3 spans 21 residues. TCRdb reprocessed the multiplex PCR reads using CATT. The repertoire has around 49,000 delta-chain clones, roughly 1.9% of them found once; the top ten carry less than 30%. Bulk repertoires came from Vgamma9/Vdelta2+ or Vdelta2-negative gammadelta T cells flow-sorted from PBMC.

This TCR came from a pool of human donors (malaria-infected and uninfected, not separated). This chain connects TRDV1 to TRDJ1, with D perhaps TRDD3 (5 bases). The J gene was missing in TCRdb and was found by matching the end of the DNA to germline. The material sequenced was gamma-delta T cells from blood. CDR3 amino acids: CALALTPPLMGYPKVADKLIF. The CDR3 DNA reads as TGTGCTCTTGCCCTAACTCCCCCCCTGATGGGGTACCCCAAAGTAGCCGATAAACTCATCTTT.